This is a list of T cell receptor beta chains from one sample in a study of T cell responses to AZD1222 COVID-19 vaccine. Assay: immunoSEQ multiplex PCR; the TCRdb copy retains only in-frame clones and omits some. Counted here are some 130,000 clones, around nine tenths occurring once; the ten biggest clones make up 6.9%. This specimen consisted of peripheral blood, obtained on day 0 of AZD1222 vaccination. The receptors shown here come from an adult in good health. Each CDR3 is given with its conserved first and last residue. The order of the fields is J gene, clone size, D gene, V gene, CDR3 DNA, CDR3 protein. The D gene is left open where the match is weak. Clone sizes are given selectively: once, few, many, or a class where the clone is expanded.

j_gene: TRBJ1-2
abundance: -
d_gene: -
v_gene: TRBV9
CDR3nt: TGTGCCAGCAGCGTAGATGAGGGGAGCTATGGCTACACCTTC
CDR3aa: CASSVDEGSYGYTF

j_gene: TRBJ2-5
abundance: -
d_gene: -
v_gene: TRBV6-5
CDR3nt: TGTGCCAGCCGGGAGCCGGGGCTGGAGACCCAGTACTTC
CDR3aa: CASREPGLETQYF

j_gene: TRBJ2-1
abundance: -
d_gene: -
v_gene: TRBV4-3
CDR3nt: TGCGCCAGCAGCCGTCGGAGGGACTCCTACAATGAGCAGTTCTTC
CDR3aa: CASSRRRDSYNEQFF

j_gene: TRBJ2-2
abundance: -
d_gene: TRBD1
v_gene: TRBV5-4
CDR3nt: TGTGCCAGCAGCTTGCCTGGGGACAGGGTCACCGGGGAGCTGTTTTTT
CDR3aa: CASSLPGDRVTGELFF

j_gene: TRBJ2-3
abundance: few
d_gene: TRBD2
v_gene: TRBV4-1
CDR3nt: TGCGCCAGCAGCCAAGGCTTTGGACTAGCGGGCGGAGATACGCAGTATTTT
CDR3aa: CASSQGFGLAGGDTQYF

j_gene: TRBJ2-7
abundance: -
d_gene: -
v_gene: TRBV10-3
CDR3nt: TGTGCCATCAGTGTAGGACGGGGGATCAACTACGAGCAGTACTTC
CDR3aa: CAISVGRGINYEQYF

j_gene: TRBJ2-2
abundance: -
d_gene: TRBD1
v_gene: TRBV4-3
CDR3nt: TGCGCCAGCAGCCTTGGGACAGGGTACACCGGGGAGCTGTTTTTT
CDR3aa: CASSLGTGYTGELFF

j_gene: TRBJ2-7
abundance: -
d_gene: -
v_gene: TRBV28
CDR3nt: TGTGCCAGCAGCTCTGACTGGCCCTACGAGCAGTACTTC
CDR3aa: CASSSDWPYEQYF

j_gene: TRBJ1-1
abundance: -
d_gene: -
v_gene: TRBV6-5
CDR3nt: TGTGCCAGCAGCCCCGGGACTGTTCGTGAAGCTTTCTTT
CDR3aa: CASSPGTVREAFF

j_gene: TRBJ2-3
abundance: -
d_gene: -
v_gene: TRBV9
CDR3nt: TGTGCCAGCAGCTCGAGTCCCAGGGCAATCACAGATACGCAGTATTTT
CDR3aa: CASSSSPRAITDTQYF

j_gene: TRBJ1-2
abundance: -
d_gene: -
v_gene: TRBV12-3/TRBV12-4
CDR3nt: TGTGCCAGCAGTCTAACAGTCTATGGCTACACCTTC
CDR3aa: CASSLTVYGYTF

j_gene: TRBJ2-6
abundance: -
d_gene: -
v_gene: TRBV7-2
CDR3nt: TGTGCCAGCAGCGTAGGTCACTCTGGGGCCAACGTCCTGACTTTC
CDR3aa: CASSVGHSGANVLTF

j_gene: TRBJ2-3
abundance: -
d_gene: TRBD2
v_gene: TRBV5-1
CDR3nt: TGCGCCAGCAGCACTTCAACTAGCGGCCCCACAGATACGCAGTATTTT
CDR3aa: CASSTSTSGPTDTQYF

j_gene: TRBJ1-2
abundance: -
d_gene: TRBD1
v_gene: TRBV4-1
CDR3nt: TGCGCCAGCAGCCTTGACAGGGGGAACTATGGCTACACCTTC
CDR3aa: CASSLDRGNYGYTF

j_gene: TRBJ2-5
abundance: -
d_gene: -
v_gene: TRBV11-2
CDR3nt: TGTGCCAGCAGCCGAGCGGCCGTGGAGACCCAGTACTTC
CDR3aa: CASSRAAVETQYF

j_gene: TRBJ2-5
abundance: -
d_gene: -
v_gene: TRBV2
CDR3nt: TGTGCCAGCAGTGATTGGATACAAGAGACCCAGTACTTC
CDR3aa: CASSDWIQETQYF

j_gene: TRBJ2-7
abundance: once
d_gene: -
v_gene: TRBV6-5
CDR3nt: TGTGCCAGCAGTTACTCAGGGGCTTTGGACGAGCAGTACTTC
CDR3aa: CASSYSGALDEQYF

j_gene: TRBJ2-3
abundance: -
d_gene: TRBD2
v_gene: TRBV5-1
CDR3nt: TGCGCCAGCAGTCCGGGACTAGCGGGGGGCACAGATACGCAGTATTTT
CDR3aa: CASSPGLAGGTDTQYF

j_gene: TRBJ1-2
abundance: -
d_gene: -
v_gene: TRBV7-2
CDR3nt: TGTGCCAGCAGCTTAGGTTTTGATGGCTACACCTTC
CDR3aa: CASSLGFDGYTF

j_gene: TRBJ1-1
abundance: -
d_gene: -
v_gene: TRBV9
CDR3nt: TGTGCCAGCAGCCCAGGAGGGGGTCCCACTGAAGCTTTCTTT
CDR3aa: CASSPGGGPTEAFF

j_gene: TRBJ1-4
abundance: -
d_gene: TRBD1
v_gene: TRBV6-4
CDR3nt: TGTGCCAGCAGTGACTCTTCAGGGGGAACTGAAAAACTGTTTTTT
CDR3aa: CASSDSSGGTEKLFF

j_gene: TRBJ2-3
abundance: once
d_gene: -
v_gene: TRBV24-1
CDR3nt: TGTGCCACCAGTGATTTTAGCCGGGGGTCAGATACGCAGTATTTT
CDR3aa: CATSDFSRGSDTQYF

j_gene: TRBJ2-7
abundance: -
d_gene: TRBD2
v_gene: TRBV27
CDR3nt: TGTGCCAGCCAAACGGGAGGAGGGTCCTACGAGCAGTACTTC
CDR3aa: CASQTGGGSYEQYF

j_gene: TRBJ1-2
abundance: once
d_gene: -
v_gene: TRBV19
CDR3nt: TGTGCCAGTACCTCGCCAGGGACTTCACGTGGCTACACCTTC
CDR3aa: CASTSPGTSRGYTF

j_gene: TRBJ1-1
abundance: once
d_gene: -
v_gene: TRBV6-5
CDR3nt: TGTGCCAGCAGTTACCTCGGCGGGGGGCTTCCTGAAGCTTTCTTT
CDR3aa: CASSYLGGGLPEAFF

j_gene: TRBJ2-2
abundance: -
d_gene: -
v_gene: TRBV15
CDR3nt: TGTGCCACCAGCAGAGATTCGGGTAGCGGGGAGCTGTTTTTT
CDR3aa: CATSRDSGSGELFF

j_gene: TRBJ2-3
abundance: -
d_gene: TRBD1
v_gene: TRBV9
CDR3nt: TGTGCCAGCAGCTTCAGGGGGAGCACAGATACGCAGTATTTT
CDR3aa: CASSFRGSTDTQYF